The clone carrying this T cell receptor (beta chain) was seen just once. The sample belongs to a study of blood T cell repertoires in COVID-19. For the study at large: Nucleic acid was either cDNA or gDNA, and it came from T cells, B-cell-depleted T cells, or PBMCs.

Trimming removed 2 bases from V and 7 bases from J; junction bases left unmatched: 4. The CDR3 is made up of 13 amino acids. Original processing notes: Amplification of reference gene primers was used by the study to estimate nucleated cell counts. Sequencing was performed with immunoSEQ multiplex PCR; in TCRdb, only in-frame clones are kept and a portion is missing. V, J and clone size derive from that table, while D and trimming were established from the DNA sequence. The sample holds roughly 76,000 clones; more than 75% are singletons and the top ten take approximately 1.5%. This clonotype was sampled from a man aged 45-65 years with acute or convalescent COVID-19. The sequenced material came from peripheral blood. The chain joins TRBV12-3 or TRBV12-4 to TRBJ1-2; 7 nucleotides match TRBD1. The CDR3 region has the DNA TGTGCCAGCAGTTTACAACAGGGGTTTGGCTACACCTTC. The encoded protein is CASSLQQGFGYTF.